These T cell receptor beta chains were read from a single sample in a study of shared T cell receptors in the human thymus. Libraries were prepared by immunoSEQ multiplex PCR; TCRdb keeps only in-frame clonotypes and omits some of them. Of some 660,000 clones listed, 87% are singletons. The same data also contributed to another study, on human thymus T cells.

The material sequenced was thymocytes. Receptors were obtained from a boy under two years old with a congenital heart defect. CDR3s include the opening cysteine and the closing phenylalanine or tryptophan. A D gene is named only where the DNA matches it firmly. Part of the rows lack a size; the others show once, few, many or a class for expanded clones.

j_call d_call v_call clone_size cdr3_nt cdr3_aa
TRBJ1-5 NA TRBV9 NA TGTGCCAGCAGCGTAGGGCCTGACAGGCCCCATCAGCCCCAGCATTTT CASSVGPDRPHQPQHF
TRBJ1-1 NA TRBV19 once TGTGCCAGTAGTATAGAGGAGCAGATGAACACTGAAGCTTTCTTT CASSIEEQMNTEAFF
TRBJ1-2 NA TRBV25-1 NA TGTGCCAGCAGTGGACGGACCCCACAGGTCCCTAACTATGGCTACACCTTC CASSGRTPQVPNYGYTF
TRBJ2-1 NA TRBV5-1 NA TGCGCCAGCAGCTTGGTGACACTTTACAATGAGCAGTTCTTC CASSLVTLYNEQFF
TRBJ1-2 NA TRBV28 NA TGTGCCAGCAGTTTACCCTACCTCGAAGGCTACACCTTC CASSLPYLEGYTF
TRBJ1-3 TRBD1 TRBV7-9 once TGTGCCAGCAGCTTAGGGGCCCTAGGACAGGCCTCTGGAAACACCATATATTTT CASSLGALGQASGNTIYF
TRBJ1-2 NA TRBV15 NA TGTGCCACCAGCAGAGGGTTGTCGGGCAGGAGGGGTGAATTTAACTATGGCTACACCTTC CATSRGLSGRRGEFNYGYTF
TRBJ2-7 TRBD2 TRBV7-8 NA TGTGCCAGCAGCATCCGGACTAGCGGGATTCCCTACGAGCAGTACTTC CASSIRTSGIPYEQYF
TRBJ1-5 NA TRBV4-3 once TGCGCCAGCAGCCAAGATCTCGGGAGGACCGGCAATCAGCCCCAGCATTTT CASSQDLGRTGNQPQHF
TRBJ1-1 NA TRBV4-1 few TGCGCCAGCAGCCAACTTAACACTGAAGCTTTCTTT CASSQLNTEAFF
TRBJ2-5 TRBD2 TRBV11-2 NA TGTGCCAGCAGCTTAGATCGGGGGGGACACCAAGAGACCCAGTACTTC CASSLDRGGHQETQYF
TRBJ1-4 NA TRBV6-5 NA TGTGCCAGCAGTTACTCGATATCCGAGGTTAATGAAAAACTGTTTTTT CASSYSISEVNEKLFF
TRBJ2-7 TRBD2 TRBV5-1 NA TGCGCCAGCAGCTCCACGGGACTAGCGGGGAAATACGAGCAGTACTTC CASSSTGLAGKYEQYF
TRBJ1-6 TRBD1 TRBV28 NA TGTGCCAGCAGTCCTACGGGACAGGGGGTTTCACCCCTCCACTTT CASSPTGQGVSPLHF
TRBJ2-1 NA TRBV20-1 NA TGCAGTGCTAGTCGTCAGGAGCAGTTCTTC CSASRQEQFF
TRBJ1-1 NA TRBV6-5 NA TGTGCCAGCGGGGGGGAAGTGCACACTGAAGCTTTCTTT CASGGEVHTEAFF
TRBJ2-7 TRBD1 TRBV28 NA TGTGCCAGCAGACGGGACAGGTACGAGCAGTACTTC CASRRDRYEQYF
TRBJ2-3 TRBD2 TRBV9 NA TGTGCCAGCAGCGACTCGGGACTAGCGGGAGAGAGCACAGATACGCAGTATTTT CASSDSGLAGESTDTQYF
TRBJ2-7 TRBD1 TRBV27 NA TGTGCCAGCAGTACAACCGGGACAGGGGGATACGAGCAGTACTTC CASSTTGTGGYEQYF
TRBJ2-1 NA TRBV19 NA TGTGCCAGTAGTATAGCCCCCAGGTTTAGCTCCTACAATGAGCAGTTCTTC CASSIAPRFSSYNEQFF
TRBJ2-7 TRBD2 TRBV7-2 NA TGTGCCAGCAGCTTAGGTCTAGGGAGCGGGGGGGTGATATACGAGCAGTACTTC CASSLGLGSGGVIYEQYF
TRBJ2-3 NA TRBV28 NA TGTGCCAGCAGTTTTGGAGAGCTAGCCTCATTGGGTACGCAGTATTTT CASSFGELASLGTQYF
TRBJ2-1 TRBD1 TRBV4-3 NA TGCGCCAGCAGCCAAGTACAGGGGTACAATGAGCAGTTCTTC CASSQVQGYNEQFF
TRBJ1-2 NA TRBV5-5 NA TGTGCCAGCAGCCCAGGGGAGGGCTATGGCTACACCTTC CASSPGEGYGYTF
TRBJ2-1 NA TRBV28 NA TGTGCCAGCAGTCCCCCCGGACTCGGGTGGTTCTTC CASSPPGLGWFF
TRBJ1-1 TRBD1 TRBV10-3 NA TGTGCCGTCCTTGACAGGGGTGAAGCTTTCTTT CAVLDRGEAFF
TRBJ2-6 NA TRBV12-5 few TGTGCTAGTGGTACTCAGGGCTCTGGGGCCAACGTCCTGACTTTC CASGTQGSGANVLTF
TRBJ1-6 TRBD1 TRBV6-4 few TGTGCCAGCAGTGTAAACAGGGGTGATTCACCCCTCCACTTT CASSVNRGDSPLHF
TRBJ2-7 TRBD1 TRBV6-5 NA TGTGCCAGCAGTTACCCCGGGACAGGGGGGATCAACGAGCAGTACTTC CASSYPGTGGINEQYF
TRBJ1-1 NA TRBV5-6 few TGTGCCAGCAGCCCCCAGGGGCTGAACACTGAAGCCTTCTTT CASSPQGLNTEAFF
TRBJ2-7 NA TRBV14 few TGTGCCAGCAGCCAAGATGGAGGGACGGACTACGAGCAGTACTTC CASSQDGGTDYEQYF
TRBJ2-3 TRBD1 TRBV2 once TGTGCCAGCAGTCCGGGACAGGGAGGATCAGATACGCAGTATTTT CASSPGQGGSDTQYF
TRBJ2-7 TRBD1 TRBV23-1 NA TGCGCCAGCAGTCAGCCAACAGGGGAGCCCGCCTACGAGCAGTACTTC CASSQPTGEPAYEQYF
TRBJ1-5 TRBD1 TRBV28 NA TGTGCCAGCAGTTTTTCTGACAGGGGTTATCAGCCCCAGCATTTT CASSFSDRGYQPQHF
TRBJ2-5 TRBD1 TRBV20-1 NA TGCAGTGCTAGGTGGCAGGGGGACCAGTACTTC CSARWQGDQYF
TRBJ1-1 NA TRBV6-5 NA TGTGCCAGCAGTTACTCGCTAGAGAACACTGAAGCTTTCTTT CASSYSLENTEAFF
TRBJ2-1 NA TRBV12-5 NA TGTGCTAGTGCTTTCGGACTAATCTACAATGAGCAGTTCTTC CASAFGLIYNEQFF
TRBJ1-1 TRBD1 TRBV19 NA TGTGCCAGTAGGGGACAGGGGGAGGATGAAGCTTTCTTT CASRGQGEDEAFF
TRBJ1-4 NA TRBV14 once TGTGCCAGCAGCCCCAAACAGGGCTTATTCTATGAAAAACTGTTTTTT CASSPKQGLFYEKLFF
TRBJ1-1 NA TRBV2 NA TGTGCCACCTCCCCGGCACAGGGGAACACTGAAGCTTTCTTT CATSPAQGNTEAFF
TRBJ2-1 TRBD1 TRBV10-1 few TGCGCCAGCAGTGAGTCCGTGACAGGGGTAAATGAGCAGTTCTTC CASSESVTGVNEQFF
TRBJ1-1 NA TRBV29-1 NA TGCAGCGTGCAGACTCGGGGAGAAGCAATTGAAGCTTTCTTT CSVQTRGEAIEAFF
TRBJ2-3 TRBD2 TRBV6-5 NA TGTGCCAGCAGCACTAGCGGGATTAGCACAGATACGCAGTATTTT CASSTSGISTDTQYF
TRBJ2-1 NA TRBV6-5 NA TGTGCCAGCAGTTACGCAGGGGTGACCCCCTACAATGAGCAGTTCTTC CASSYAGVTPYNEQFF
TRBJ2-7 NA TRBV6-4 once TGTGCCAGCCCCAGCGGCTACGAGCAGTACTTC CASPSGYEQYF